This T cell receptor beta chain was retrieved from a study of blood T cell repertoires in COVID-19. Study-level information: Sites across the United States, Italy and Spain contributed samples from acute and convalescent COVID-19.

Germline V CDR1 and CDR2: SQVTM, ANQGSEA. Trimming removed 4 bases at V and 10 bases at J, with 7 bases between. There are 9 residues in the CDR3. TCRdb keeps only in-frame clones here, not all; method: immunoSEQ multiplex PCR. Among some 35,000 clones listed, about 80% were seen once. Sequenced material: peripheral blood. This TCR was sampled from a man over 45 with acute or convalescent COVID-19. The chain has TRBV29-1 and TRBJ1-1, with TRBD1 as a possible D gene (5 bases). Written as DNA, the CDR3 is TGCAGCGTTGGCGGGGGAGCTTTCTTT. Translated, it gives CSVGGGAFF.